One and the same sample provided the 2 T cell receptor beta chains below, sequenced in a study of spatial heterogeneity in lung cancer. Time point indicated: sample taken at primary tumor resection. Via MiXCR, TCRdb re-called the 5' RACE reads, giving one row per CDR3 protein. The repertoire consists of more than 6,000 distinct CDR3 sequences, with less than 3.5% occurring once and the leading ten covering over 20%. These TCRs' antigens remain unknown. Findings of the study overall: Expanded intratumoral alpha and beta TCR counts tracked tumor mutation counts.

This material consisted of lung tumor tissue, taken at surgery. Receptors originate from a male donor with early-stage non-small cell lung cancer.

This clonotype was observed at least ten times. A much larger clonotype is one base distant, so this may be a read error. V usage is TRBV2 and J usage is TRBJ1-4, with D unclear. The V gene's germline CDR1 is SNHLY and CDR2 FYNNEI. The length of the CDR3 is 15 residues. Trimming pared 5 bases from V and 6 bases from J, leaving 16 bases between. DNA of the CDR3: TGTGCCAGCAGTTCCACCGGGAGTTCCGATGAAAAACTGTTTTTT. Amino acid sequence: CASSSTGSSDEKLFF.

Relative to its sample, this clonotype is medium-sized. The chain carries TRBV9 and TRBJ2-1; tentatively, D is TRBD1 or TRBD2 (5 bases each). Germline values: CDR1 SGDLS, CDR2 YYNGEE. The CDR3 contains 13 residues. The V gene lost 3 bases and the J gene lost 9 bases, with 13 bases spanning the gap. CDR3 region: CASSANWDGEQFF. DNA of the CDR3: TGTGCCAGCAGCGCAAACTGGGACGGTGAGCAGTTCTTC.